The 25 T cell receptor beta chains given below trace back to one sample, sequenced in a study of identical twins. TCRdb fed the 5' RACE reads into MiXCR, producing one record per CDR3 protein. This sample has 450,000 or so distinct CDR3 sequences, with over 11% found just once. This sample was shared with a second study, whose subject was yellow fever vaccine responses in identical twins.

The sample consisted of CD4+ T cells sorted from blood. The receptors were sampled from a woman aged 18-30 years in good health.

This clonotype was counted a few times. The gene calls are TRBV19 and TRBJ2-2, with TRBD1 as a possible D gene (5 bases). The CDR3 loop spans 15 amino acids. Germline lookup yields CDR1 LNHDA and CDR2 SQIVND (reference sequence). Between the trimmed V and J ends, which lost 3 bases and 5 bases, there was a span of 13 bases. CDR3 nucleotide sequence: TGTGCCAGTAGTATTCCGCGACAGTCGACCGGGGAGCTGTTTTTT. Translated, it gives CASSIPRQSTGELFF.

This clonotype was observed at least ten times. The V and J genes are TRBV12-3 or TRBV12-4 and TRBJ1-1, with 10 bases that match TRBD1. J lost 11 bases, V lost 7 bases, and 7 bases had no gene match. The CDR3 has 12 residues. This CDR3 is CASNKMDRGAFF. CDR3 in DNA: TGTGCCAGCAACAAAATGGACAGGGGGGCTTTCTTT.

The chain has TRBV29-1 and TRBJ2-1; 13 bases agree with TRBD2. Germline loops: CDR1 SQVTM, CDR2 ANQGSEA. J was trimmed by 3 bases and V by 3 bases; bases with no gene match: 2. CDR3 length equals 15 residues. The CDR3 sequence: CSVEGTSGVYNEQFF. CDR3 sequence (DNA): TGCAGCGTTGAGGGGACTAGCGGGGTCTACAATGAGCAGTTCTTC.

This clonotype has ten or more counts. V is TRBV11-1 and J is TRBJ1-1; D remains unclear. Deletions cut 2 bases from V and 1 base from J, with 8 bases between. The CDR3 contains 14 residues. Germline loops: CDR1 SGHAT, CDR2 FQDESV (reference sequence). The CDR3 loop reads CASSLNDGNTEAFF. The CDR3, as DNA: TGTGCCAGCAGCTTAAACGACGGGAACACTGAAGCTTTCTTT.

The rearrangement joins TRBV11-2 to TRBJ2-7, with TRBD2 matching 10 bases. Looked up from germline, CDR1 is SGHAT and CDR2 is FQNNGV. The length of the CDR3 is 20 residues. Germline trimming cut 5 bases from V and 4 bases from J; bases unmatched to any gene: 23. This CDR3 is CASSPLRTDTGLATKYEQYF. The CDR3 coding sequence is TGTGCCAGCAGCCCCTTAAGGACAGATACGGGACTAGCGACAAAATACGAGCAGTACTTC. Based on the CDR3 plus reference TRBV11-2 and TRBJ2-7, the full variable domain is EAGVAQSPRYKIIEKRQSVAFWCNPISGHATLYWYQQILGQGPKLLIQFQNNGVVDDSQLPKDRFSAERLKGVDSTLKIQPAKLEDSAVYLCASSPLRTDTGLATKYEQYFGPGTRLTVT.

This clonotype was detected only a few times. The CDR3 DNA reads TGCAGTGCTTATGCGTGGGCTAGCGGGAGGGCCGAGCAGTACTTC. It yields the protein CSAYAWASGRAEQYF. The chain has TRBV20-1 and TRBJ2-7; 12 positions agree with TRBD2. The CDR3 has 15 residues. The V gene end was trimmed by 5 bases and the J gene end by 6 bases; junction bases not matched to a gene: 11. Per the germline V gene, CDR1 is DFQATT and CDR2 is SNEGSKA (reference sequence).

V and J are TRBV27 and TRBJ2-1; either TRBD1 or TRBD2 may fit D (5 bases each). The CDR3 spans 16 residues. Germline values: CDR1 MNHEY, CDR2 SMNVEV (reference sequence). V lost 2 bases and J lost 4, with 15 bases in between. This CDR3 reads CASSLRGKQGYNEQFF. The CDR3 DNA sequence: TGTGCCAGCAGTTTACGAGGGAAGCAGGGATACAATGAGCAGTTCTTC.

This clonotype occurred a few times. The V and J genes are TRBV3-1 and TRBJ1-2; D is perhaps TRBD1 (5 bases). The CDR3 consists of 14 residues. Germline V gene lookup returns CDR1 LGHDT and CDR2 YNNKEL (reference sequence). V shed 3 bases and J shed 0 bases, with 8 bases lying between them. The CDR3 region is CASSHSGTNYGYTF. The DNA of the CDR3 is TGTGCCAGCAGCCACTCAGGGACTAACTATGGCTACACCTTC.

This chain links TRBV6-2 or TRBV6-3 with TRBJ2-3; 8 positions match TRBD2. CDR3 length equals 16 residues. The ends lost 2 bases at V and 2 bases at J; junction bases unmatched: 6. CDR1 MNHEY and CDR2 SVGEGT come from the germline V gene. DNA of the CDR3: TGTGCCAGCAGTTACGAGACTAGCGAATACACAGATACGCAGTATTTT. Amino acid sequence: CASSYETSEYTDTQYF.

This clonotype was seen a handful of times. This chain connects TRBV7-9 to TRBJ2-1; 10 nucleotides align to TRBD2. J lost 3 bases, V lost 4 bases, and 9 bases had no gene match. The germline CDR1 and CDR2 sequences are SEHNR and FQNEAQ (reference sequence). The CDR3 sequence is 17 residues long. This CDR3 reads CASSSIRLAGIYNEQFF. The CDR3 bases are TGTGCCAGCAGCTCCATTAGACTAGCGGGTATCTACAATGAGCAGTTCTTC.

This CDR3 is CAINLGTDPYNEQFF. The CDR3 nucleotides are TGTGCCATCAATCTCGGGACAGATCCCTACAATGAGCAGTTCTTC. The rearrangement links TRBV10-3 to TRBJ2-1; 7 bases agree with TRBD1. Germline loops: CDR1 ENHRY, CDR2 SYGVKD. J was trimmed by 2 bases and V by 7 bases; bases with no gene match: 8. This CDR3 has 15 amino acids.

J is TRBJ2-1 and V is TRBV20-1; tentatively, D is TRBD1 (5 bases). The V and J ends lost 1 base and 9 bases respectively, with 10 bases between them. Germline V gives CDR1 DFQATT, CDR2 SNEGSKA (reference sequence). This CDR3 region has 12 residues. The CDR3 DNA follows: TGCAGTGCTAGAGTACAAGGGGTTGAGCAGTTCTTC. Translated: CSARVQGVEQFF.

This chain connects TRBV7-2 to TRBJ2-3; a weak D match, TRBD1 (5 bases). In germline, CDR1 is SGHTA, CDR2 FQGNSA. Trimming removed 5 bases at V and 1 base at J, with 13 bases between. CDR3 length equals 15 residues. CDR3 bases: TGTGCCAGCAGCCAAGGGGATTTCGGCACAGATACGCAGTATTTT. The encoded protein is CASSQGDFGTDTQYF. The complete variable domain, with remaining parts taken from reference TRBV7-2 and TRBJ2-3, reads GAGVSQSPSNKVTEKGKDVELRCDPISGHTALYWYRQSLGQGLEFLIYFQGNSAPDKSGLPSDRFSAERTGGSVSTLTIQRTQQEDSAVYLCASSQGDFGTDTQYFGPGTRLTVL.

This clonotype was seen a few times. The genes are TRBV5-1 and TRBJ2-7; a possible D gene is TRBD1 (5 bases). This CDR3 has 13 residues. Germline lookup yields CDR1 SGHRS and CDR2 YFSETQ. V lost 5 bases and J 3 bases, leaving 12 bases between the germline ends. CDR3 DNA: TGCGCCAGCAGTCGGACATCACTCTACGAGCAGTACTTC. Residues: CASSRTSLYEQYF.

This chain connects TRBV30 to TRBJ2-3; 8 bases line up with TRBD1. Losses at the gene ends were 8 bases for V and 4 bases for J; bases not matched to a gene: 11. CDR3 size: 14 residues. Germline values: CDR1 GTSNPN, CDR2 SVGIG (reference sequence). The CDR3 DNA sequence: TGTGCCGAACAAATTGGACAGGGATCAGATACGCAGTATTTT. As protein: CAEQIGQGSDTQYF.

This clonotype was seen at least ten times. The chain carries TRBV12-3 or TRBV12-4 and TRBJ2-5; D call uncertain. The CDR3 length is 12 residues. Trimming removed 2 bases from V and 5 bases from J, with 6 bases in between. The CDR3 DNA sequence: TGTGCCAGCAGTTTAATTTCCGAGACCCAGTACTTC. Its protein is CASSLISETQYF.

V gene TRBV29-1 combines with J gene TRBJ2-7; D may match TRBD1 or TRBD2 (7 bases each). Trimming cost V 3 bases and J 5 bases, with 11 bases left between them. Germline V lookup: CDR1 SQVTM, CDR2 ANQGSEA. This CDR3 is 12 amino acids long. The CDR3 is CSVEGGGNEQYF. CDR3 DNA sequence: TGCAGCGTTGAGGGAGGGGGCAACGAGCAGTACTTC.

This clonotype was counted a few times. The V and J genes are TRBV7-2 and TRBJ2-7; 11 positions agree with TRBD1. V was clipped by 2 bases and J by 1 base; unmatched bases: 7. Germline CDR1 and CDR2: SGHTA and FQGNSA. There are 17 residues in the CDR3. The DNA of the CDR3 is TGTGCCAGCAGCTTAACAGGACAGGGGGCGAGGTCCTACGAGCAGTACTTC. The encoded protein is CASSLTGQGARSYEQYF.

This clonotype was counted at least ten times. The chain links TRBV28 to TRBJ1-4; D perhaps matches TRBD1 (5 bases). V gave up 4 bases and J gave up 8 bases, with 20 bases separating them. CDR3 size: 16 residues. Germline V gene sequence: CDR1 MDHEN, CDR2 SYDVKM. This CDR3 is CASSSSTQGRVEKLFF. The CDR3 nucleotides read TGTGCCAGCAGTTCCTCGACTCAGGGCAGGGTGGAAAAACTGTTTTTT.

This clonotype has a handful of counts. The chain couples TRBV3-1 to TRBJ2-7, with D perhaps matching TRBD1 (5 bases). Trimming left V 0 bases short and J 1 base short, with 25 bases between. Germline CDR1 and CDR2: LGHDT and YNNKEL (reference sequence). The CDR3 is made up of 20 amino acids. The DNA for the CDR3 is TGTGCCAGCAGCCAAGAATCAGGTTACTGGGGCAGCATACTTTCCTACGAGCAGTACTTC. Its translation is CASSQESGYWGSILSYEQYF.

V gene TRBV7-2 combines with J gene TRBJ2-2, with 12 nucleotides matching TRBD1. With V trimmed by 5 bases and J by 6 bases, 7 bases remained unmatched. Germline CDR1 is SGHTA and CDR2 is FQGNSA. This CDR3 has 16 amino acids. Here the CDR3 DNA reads TGTGCCAGCAGCCCACCCGGGACAGGGGGCGCCGGGGAGCTGTTTTTT. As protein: CASSPPGTGGAGELFF.

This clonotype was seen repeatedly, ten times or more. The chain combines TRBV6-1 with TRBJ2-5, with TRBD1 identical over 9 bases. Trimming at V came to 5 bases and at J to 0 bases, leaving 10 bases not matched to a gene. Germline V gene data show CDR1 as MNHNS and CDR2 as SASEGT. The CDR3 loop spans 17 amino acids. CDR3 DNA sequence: TGTGCCAGCAGTCGACAGGGGGATAGGTATGACCAAGAGACCCAGTACTTC. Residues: CASSRQGDRYDQETQYF.

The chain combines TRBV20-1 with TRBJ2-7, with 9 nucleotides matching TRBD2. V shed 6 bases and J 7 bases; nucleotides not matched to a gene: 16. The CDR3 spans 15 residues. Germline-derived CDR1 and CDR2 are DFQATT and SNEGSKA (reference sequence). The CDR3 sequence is CSATAIAGGPGEQYF. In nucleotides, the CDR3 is TGCAGTGCAACGGCTATTGCGGGGGGGCCGGGTGAGCAGTACTTC.

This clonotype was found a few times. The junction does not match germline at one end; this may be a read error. CDR3 loop: CSARGDFNEQFF. DNA for the CDR3: TGCAGTGCGAGAGGGGATTTCAATGAGCAGTTCTTC. The chain links TRBV20-1 to TRBJ2-1, with D perhaps being TRBD1 or TRBD2 (5 bases each). The CDR3 spans 12 residues. Germline assignment: CDR1 DFQATT and CDR2 SNEGSKA (reference sequence).

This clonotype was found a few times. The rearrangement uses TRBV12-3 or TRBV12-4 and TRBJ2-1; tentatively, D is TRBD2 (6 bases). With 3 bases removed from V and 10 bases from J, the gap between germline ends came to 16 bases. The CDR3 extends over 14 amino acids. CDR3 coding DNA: TGTGCCAGCAGTTTGTGGGGGGTGATCGGAGAGCAGTTCTTC. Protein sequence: CASSLWGVIGEQFF.